This T cell receptor (beta chain) is drawn from a study of blood T cell repertoires in COVID-19 (dated by TCRdb to the early 2020s). In the study overall: Samples from collaborators originated in the United States, Italy and Spain and spanned both the acute and convalescent phases of COVID-19. Nearly every sample came with metadata listing a de-identified subject ID, COVID-19 status, age in years and sex. The prospective study material was composed of cDNA or gDNA derived from T cells, B-cell-depleted T cells, or PBMCs. Deeply sampled blood TCRbeta repertoires from subjects exposed to, actively infected with, or recovered from COVID-19 were included in the dataset. Samples came from the ongoing ImmuneRACE study (first 160 participants) plus 1,254 subjects from 6 global collaborators. Where HLA class I and class II types were available, the types were taken from metadata supplied by the sample provider, not from assay-based typing. The repertoires were released in a freely available public database intended as a resource for research on the immune response to SARS-CoV-2. The research as a whole found: How much clinical and demographic metadata was included differed by source and by participant, and the metadata was provided uncurated.

The collaborating institutions used their own protocols to collect whole blood in K2EDTA tubes. Collaborator samples were shipped for TCRbeta analysis as frozen whole blood, isolated PBMCs, or DNA extracted from either sample type. On this clone: Its antigen has not been determined. No base quality information exists; no much larger clone differs at one position.

The CDR3 starts with the cysteine, ends with the phenylalanine, and has 11 residues. Only the CDR3 DNA is retained, 33 bases long and in frame from the first base. V loses 6 bases of germline sequence and J loses 9 bases, and the interval between the two ends is 12 bases. The germline V gene (reference sequence) provides CDR1 DFQATT and CDR2 SNEGSKA. TCRbeta CDR3 regions were amplified from genomic DNA using the immunoSEQ Assay, a bias-controlled multiplex PCR. In the original analysis: Within the assay, amplification of reference gene primers was used to estimate how many nucleated cells each sample contained. To quantify the absolute abundance of each unique TCRbeta CDR3 rearrangement, sequence reads were collapsed and filtered. For each sample, productive Simpson clonality was calculated by taking the square root of Simpson's diversity index across productive rearrangements. TCRdb stores this immuneACCESS table with in-frame sequences only. Part of the clones is absent; in the studies checked, under half of the shortfall reflects unresolved V genes, and no reason is known for the rest. From that table come the V and J calls and clone size; the DNA was used to work out D and trimming. In this sample the table shows over 60,000 clones, around nine tenths of which occur a single time. Roughly 2.6% of the sample goes to the ten largest clones.

Sequenced material: peripheral blood. This TCR was recovered from an older man with active or convalescent COVID-19. The chain was built from TRBV20-1 and TRBJ1-5; too little of a D gene remains to name it. The nucleotide sequence is TGCAGTGCGGCTGTCGGGTCGCCCCAGCATTTT. This yields the protein CSAAVGSPQHF.